This is a list of T cell receptor beta chains from one sample in a study of blood T cell repertoires in COVID-19. Only in-frame clones appear in the TCRdb table, and some are missing; sequencing was by immunoSEQ multiplex PCR. The sample yields about 140,000 clones, approximately 79% seen once. Sequencing used peripheral blood. Source of these receptors: a man aged 60 to 75 with acute or convalescent COVID-19. Each CDR3 is given with its conserved first and last residue. The D gene is left open where the match is weak. Size values are once, few and many counts, or a class for expanded clones, and some rows have none.

>TRBV7-9|TRBD2|once|TRBJ2-1
TGTGCCAGCAGCGCGGGGGGGAGGCTCAATGAGCAGTTCTTC
CASSAGGRLNEQFF
>TRBV5-1|TRBD1|NA|TRBJ2-2
TGCGCCAGCAGCCGTGGACAGGGGACCGGGGAGCTGTTTTTT
CASSRGQGTGELFF
>TRBV11-3|NA|NA|TRBJ2-5
TGTGCCAGCAGCTTAGGGGCGGGACTTCCTCAAGAGACCCAGTACTTC
CASSLGAGLPQETQYF
>TRBV5-1|NA|NA|TRBJ2-7
TGCGCCAGCAGCTTGAATACCTACGAGCAGTACTTC
CASSLNTYEQYF
>TRBV5-5|NA|NA|TRBJ2-7
TGTGCCAGCAGCTTGGATGAGTACGAGCAGTACTTC
CASSLDEYEQYF
>TRBV10-1|TRBD1|NA|TRBJ1-6
TGCGCCAGCAGGGACAGGGGCAATTCACCCCTCCACTTT
CASRDRGNSPLHF
>TRBV5-1|TRBD1|NA|TRBJ2-7
TGCGCCAGCAGCCAATCGGACAGGGGCAACGAGCAGTACTTC
CASSQSDRGNEQYF
>TRBV6-6|NA|NA|TRBJ1-5
TGTGCCAGCAGTTACGGGGCAGGGGATGGTCAGCCCCAGCATTTT
CASSYGAGDGQPQHF
>TRBV11-2|NA|NA|TRBJ2-2
TGTGCCAGCAGCTTAGTTCCATCTGCGGGTACCGGGCGGACCGGGGAGCTGTTTTTT
CASSLVPSAGTGRTGELFF
>TRBV7-2|TRBD1|NA|TRBJ2-1
TGTGCCAGCAACCAGGGGGCAGGGTTCGATGAGCAGTTCTTC
CASNQGAGFDEQFF
>TRBV29-1|NA|few|TRBJ1-5
TGCAGCGCAGCGAAAGGGGTTAATCAGCCCCAGCATTTT
CSAAKGVNQPQHF
>TRBV9|NA|NA|TRBJ1-2
TGTGCCAGCAGCGTACGAACAGGGTTGGGCGACTACACCTTC
CASSVRTGLGDYTF
>TRBV5-1|TRBD1|once|TRBJ2-3
TGCGCCAGCCGACAGGGGAGCACAGATACGCAGTATTTT
CASRQGSTDTQYF
>TRBV7-9|TRBD1|NA|TRBJ1-2
TGTGCCAGCGACCAAGGCGGGACAGGGGTTGGCTACACCTTC
CASDQGGTGVGYTF
>TRBV5-1|TRBD1|NA|TRBJ1-1
TGCGCCAGCACCCGACAGGGGTTGGGCACTGAAGCTTTCTTT
CASTRQGLGTEAFF
>TRBV28|NA|once|TRBJ1-5
TGTGCCAGCAGAACATCGGATAGAGGGTATAGCAATCAGCCCCAGCATTTT
CASRTSDRGYSNQPQHF
>TRBV9|NA|NA|TRBJ1-4
TGTGCCAGCAGCGTAAGGGGGACAACTAATGAAAAACTGTTTTTT
CASSVRGTTNEKLFF
>TRBV7-9|NA|NA|TRBJ1-1
TGTGCCAGCAGTTCCAAATCGGGGACTGAAGCTTTCTTT
CASSSKSGTEAFF
>TRBV7-9|NA|NA|TRBJ1-6
TGTGCCAGCAGCCGGGACCCAGGGGTGGGGTCACCCCTCCACTTT
CASSRDPGVGSPLHF
>TRBV7-2|NA|few|TRBJ1-5
TGTGCCAGCAGCTTCGGACAGATTAGCAATCAGCCCCAGCATTTT
CASSFGQISNQPQHF
>TRBV3-1/TRBV3-2|TRBD2|NA|TRBJ2-7
TGTGCCATCGGGACTAGCGGGGGCTACGAGCAGTACTTC
CAIGTSGGYEQYF
>TRBV27|NA|NA|TRBJ2-1
TGTGCCAGCAGTGCCTGGGGGCCTGAGCAGTTCTTC
CASSAWGPEQFF
>TRBV5-6|NA|once|TRBJ1-2
TGTGCCAGCAGCCCTCCAGGGGCGAACTATGGCTACACCTTC
CASSPPGANYGYTF
>TRBV9|TRBD1|NA|TRBJ2-7
TGTGCCAGCAGCACTTCCGGGACAGGGTTCTACGAGCAGTACTTC
CASSTSGTGFYEQYF
>TRBV21-1|NA|NA|TRBJ2-2
TGTGCCAGCACGAGCCTGAACACCGGGGAGCTGTTTTTT
CASTSLNTGELFF
>TRBV20-1|NA|NA|TRBJ2-7
TGCAGTGCTAGCCGCTACGAGCAGTACTTC
CSASRYEQYF
>TRBV6-5|NA|NA|TRBJ1-2
TGTGCCAGCACCGAGAGATCGGGCTACACCTTC
CASTERSGYTF
>TRBV14|TRBD1|NA|TRBJ2-1
TGTGCCAGCAGCCGTACAGGGGGTGGGCAGTTCTTC
CASSRTGGGQFF
>TRBV27|NA|NA|TRBJ2-7
TGTGCCAGCAGTTTGGCAGGGTTGGGTGTCTACGAGCAGTACTTC
CASSLAGLGVYEQYF
>TRBV7-2|NA|NA|TRBJ1-3
TGTGCCAGCAGCTCCCGGGCGGGGTTCTCTGGAAACACCATATATTTT
CASSSRAGFSGNTIYF
>TRBV30|NA|NA|TRBJ1-2
TGTGCCTGGACCAGGGGCATTGGCTACACCTTC
CAWTRGIGYTF
>TRBV4-2|TRBD2|few|TRBJ2-5
TGTGCCAGCAGCCAAGGACTTGAGGGAGGGCAAGAGACCCAGTACTTC
CASSQGLEGGQETQYF
>TRBV5-1|NA|few|TRBJ1-4
TGCGCCAGCAGCTTGGCCTTGGTACAGAATAATGAAAAACTGTTTTTT
CASSLALVQNNEKLFF
>TRBV28|NA|NA|TRBJ2-4
TGTGCCAGCAGTTCGGGGAACATTCAGTACTTC
CASSSGNIQYF
>TRBV2|TRBD1|few|TRBJ2-3
TGTGCCAGCAGACCAGGACAGGGTTCAGATACGCAGTATTTT
CASRPGQGSDTQYF
>TRBV2|NA|few|TRBJ2-5
TGTGCCAGCAAGGGGCAGCCCCAAGAGACCCAGTACTTC
CASKGQPQETQYF
>TRBV12-3/TRBV12-4|TRBD1|NA|TRBJ1-1
TGTGCCAGCAGTTTGGGGACAGCTCGTGAAGCTTTCTTT
CASSLGTAREAFF
>TRBV5-6|TRBD2|NA|TRBJ2-1
TGTGCCAGCAGCTACACTAGCGGCAATGAGCAGTTCTTC
CASSYTSGNEQFF
>TRBV29-1|TRBD1|once|TRBJ1-2
TGCAGCGCCCTACGGACAGGGTACGGCTACACCTTC
CSALRTGYGYTF
>TRBV7-9|NA|NA|TRBJ1-2
TGTGCCAGCACCCCGGGAGGCGGCTATGGCTACACCTTC
CASTPGGGYGYTF
>TRBV7-2|NA|NA|TRBJ2-1
TGTGCCAGCAGCTCGGGGGTCGGGCCCTACAATGAGCAGTTCTTC
CASSSGVGPYNEQFF
>TRBV30|NA|NA|TRBJ1-5
TGTGCCTGGAGTGTTGGAGACAGTCAGCCCCAGCATTTT
CAWSVGDSQPQHF
>TRBV15|NA|NA|TRBJ2-1
TGTGCCACCAGCTCCGAGAACAGGGTCCATGAGCAGTTCTTC
CATSSENRVHEQFF
>TRBV2|NA|NA|TRBJ1-4
TGTGCCAGCAGTCTTAATGAAAAACTGTTTTTT
CASSLNEKLFF
>TRBV28|NA|NA|TRBJ2-5
TGTGCCAGCAGTTTACAGGGTACGGTGGAGACCCAGTACTTC
CASSLQGTVETQYF
>TRBV11-3|TRBD2|few|TRBJ2-7
TGTGCCAGCAGCTTAAGGACTAGCGAAGAGCAGTACTTC
CASSLRTSEEQYF
>TRBV30|TRBD1|NA|TRBJ2-7
TGTGCCTGGAGTCCCGGGACAGACTACGAGCAGTACTTC
CAWSPGTDYEQYF
>TRBV9|NA|NA|TRBJ2-2
TGTGCCAGCAGCCCGCGAACCCGGGATAGCGGGGAGCTGTTTTTT
CASSPRTRDSGELFF
>TRBV3-1/TRBV3-2|NA|few|TRBJ2-1
TGTGCCAGCAGCCCCCGGGGGAGAGGGAGCAATGAGCAGTTCTTC
CASSPRGRGSNEQFF
>TRBV30|TRBD1|NA|TRBJ2-1
TGTGCCTGGAGGGGGGGACAGGGTCCCAATGAGCAGTTCTTC
CAWRGGQGPNEQFF
>TRBV2|TRBD1|NA|TRBJ2-7
TGTGCCAGCCGAGGGGGCAGGGGCTACGAGCAGTACTTC
CASRGGRGYEQYF
>TRBV11-2|TRBD1|NA|TRBJ2-2
TGTGCCAGCAGCACCCGGGACAGGGCTAACACCGGGGAGCTGTTTTTT
CASSTRDRANTGELFF
>TRBV5-1|TRBD1|NA|TRBJ1-2
TGCGCCAGCCGGACAGGGGCTAATGGCTACACCTTC
CASRTGANGYTF
>TRBV5-6|NA|few|TRBJ1-1
TGTGCCAGCAGCTTGGGCTCTACGGGAACACTTGGGTTGCATACTGAAGCTTTCTTT
CASSLGSTGTLGLHTEAFF
>TRBV7-8|TRBD1|once|TRBJ1-2
TGTGCCAGCAGCGGGGACAGGATCTATGGCTACACCTTC
CASSGDRIYGYTF
>TRBV6-5|NA|few|TRBJ1-4
TGTGCCAGCAGTCCGTCGGGCGGGGATGAAAAACTGTTTTTT
CASSPSGGDEKLFF
>TRBV28|NA|NA|TRBJ2-2
TGTGCCAGCACCTTGGGGGGGCGGGAGAGGGCCGGGGAGCTGTTTTTT
CASTLGGRERAGELFF
>TRBV28|TRBD2|once|TRBJ2-1
TGTGCCAGCATTCACCGGGGTAGCGGGAGAGGTGAGCAGTTCTTC
CASIHRGSGRGEQFF
>TRBV9|TRBD2|NA|TRBJ2-3
TGTGCCAGCAGCGTAGCGGGAGGCGCAGATACGCAGTATTTT
CASSVAGGADTQYF
>TRBV7-8|NA|NA|TRBJ2-5
TGTGCCAGCAGCCCGGGTAGGGGCTCTTCAGAGACCCAGTACTTC
CASSPGRGSSETQYF